One T cell receptor beta chain is described in this entry. Its antigen is as yet unknown. This sample is drawn from a study of T cells expressing NK-cell markers. Whole-study results and caveats: Over 5 donors had dominant NKG2C+ clonotypes that comprised about 1.0-7.5% of their CD8+ T cells.

The CDR3 runs to 17 residues. The germline V gene encodes CDR1 MNHEY and CDR2 SVGEGT. TCRdb reworked the 5' RACE reads into one entry per CDR3 protein, no DNA. Reported are about 460,000 distinct CDR3 sequences; the ten largest clones contain approximately 1.4%. The sequenced sample consisted of blood T cells: a sorted CD56 or NKG2C T cell subset, CD4+ or CD8+ T cells, or bulk PBMC T cells (not recorded which). This sequence originates from a woman aged 45-65 years in good health. The V call is TRBV6-2 or TRBV6-3, the J call TRBJ2-6; TCRdb designates TRBD1, a call that cannot be tested without DNA. CDR3 protein: CASSQTGSSSGANVLTF.